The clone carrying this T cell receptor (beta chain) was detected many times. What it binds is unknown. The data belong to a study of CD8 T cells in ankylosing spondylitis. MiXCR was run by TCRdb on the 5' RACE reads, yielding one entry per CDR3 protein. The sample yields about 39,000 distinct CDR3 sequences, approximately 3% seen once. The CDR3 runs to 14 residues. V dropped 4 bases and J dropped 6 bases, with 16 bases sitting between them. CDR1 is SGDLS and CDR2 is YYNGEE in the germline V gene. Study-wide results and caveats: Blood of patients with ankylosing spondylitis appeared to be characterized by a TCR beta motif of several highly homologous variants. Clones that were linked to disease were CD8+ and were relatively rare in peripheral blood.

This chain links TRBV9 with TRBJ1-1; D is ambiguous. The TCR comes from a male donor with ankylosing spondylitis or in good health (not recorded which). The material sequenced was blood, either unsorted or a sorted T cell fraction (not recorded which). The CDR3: CASSTDPLAAEAFF. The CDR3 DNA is TGTGCCAGCAGCACCGACCCGCTTGCGGCTGAAGCTTTCTTT.